Below are 5 T cell receptor beta chains sequenced from a single sample in a study of blood T cell repertoires in COVID-19. Libraries were prepared by immunoSEQ multiplex PCR; TCRdb keeps only in-frame clonotypes and omits some of them. The profile shows 300,000 to 450,000 clones, more than 70% of them singletons. The material sequenced was PBMCs or T cells enriched from blood (not recorded which). These receptors originate from a young man who had recovered from COVID-19.

This chain links TRBV7-9 with TRBJ2-3; TRBD2 aligns across 9 bases. Germline CDR1 reads SEHNR; CDR2 reads FQNEAQ (reference sequence). Trimming at V came to 3 bases and at J to 4 bases, leaving 11 bases not matched to a gene. This CDR3 spans 17 amino acids. The CDR3 loop is CASSLLRGGGLADTQYF. For the CDR3, the DNA is TGTGCCAGCAGCTTGCTGCGGGGGGGCGGTTTGGCAGATACGCAGTATTTT.

The V call is TRBV30, the J call TRBJ1-2; 10 positions agree with TRBD1. The CDR3 covers 15 residues. Trimming cost V 6 bases and J 6 bases; bases outside gene matches: 13. The germline V gene has CDR1 GTSNPN and CDR2 SVGIG (reference sequence). In DNA form, the CDR3 reads TGTGCCTGTAAGACAGGGGGCGAGGGAAGAGATGGCTACACCTTC. Protein: CACKTGGEGRDGYTF.

The chain joins TRBV25-1 to TRBJ1-2; D uncertain. The CDR3 is 11 residues long. The ends were cut back, 3 bases at V and 8 bases at J, with 7 bases in the middle. Germline CDR1 and CDR2: MGHDK and SYGVNS. The CDR3 bases are TGTGCCAGCAGTGATGTGGGCGGCTACACCTTC. Translation gives CASSDVGGYTF.

The chain carries TRBV5-1 and TRBJ2-3; TRBD2 aligns across 8 bases. The CDR3 runs to 19 residues. J lost 2 bases, V lost 4 bases, and 18 bases had no gene match. CDR1 is SGHRS, CDR2 YFSETQ, per germline. The CDR3 DNA reads TGCGCCAGCAGCGGGGACGGACCGGGACTAGGGCCTTCCACAGATACGCAGTATTTT. This encodes CASSGDGPGLGPSTDTQYF. Full variable domain (rest looked up from reference TRBV5-1 and TRBJ2-3): KAGVTQTPRYLIKTRGQQVTLSCSPISGHRSVSWYQQTPGQGLQFLFEYFSETQRNKGNFPGRFSGRQFSNSRSEMNVSTLELGDSALYLCASSGDGPGLGPSTDTQYFGPGTRLTVL.

The rearrangement joins TRBV7-9 to TRBJ1-5; TRBD1 agrees at 8 bases. The CDR3 covers 14 residues. The V gene end was trimmed by 1 base and the J gene end by 6 bases; junction bases not matched to a gene: 2. Germline CDR1 SEHNR, CDR2 FQNEAQ (reference sequence). DNA for the CDR3: TGTGCCAGCAGCTTAGGGACAGGGCTTCAGCCCCAGCATTTT. It specifies CASSLGTGLQPQHF. Drawing the rest from reference TRBV7-9 and TRBJ1-5, the complete variable domain is DTGVSQNPRHKITKRGQNVTFRCDPISEHNRLYWYRQTLGQGPEFLTYFQNEAQLEKSRLLSDRFSAERPKGSFSTLEIQRTEQGDSAMYLCASSLGTGLQPQHFGDGTRLSIL.